The 15 T cell receptor beta chains below were found in one sample sequenced in a study of memory CD4+ T cells and cytomegalovirus serostatus. Single viable CD3+CD4+CD8-CD45RO+ cells were sorted as the memory CD4+ T cells. The repertoire was sequenced with immunoSEQ multiplex PCR; TCRdb's copy has only in-frame clones and lacks some. The sample gives about 75,000 clones, roughly 80% of which show up once; approximately 2.8% is in the top ten. The material sequenced was memory CD4+ T cells from blood. Receptor source: an adult in good health and CMV-seropositive.

The chain uses TRBV2 and TRBJ1-2; unclear D gene. The ends were cut back, 8 bases at V and 4 bases at J, with 20 bases in the middle. This CDR3 region has 15 residues. Germline CDR1 and CDR2: SNHLY and FYNNEI. The DNA of the CDR3 is TGTGCCAGCTTTTGGACGGACCATCGGGGCTATGGCTACACCTTC. Translating it yields CASFWTDHRGYGYTF.

This clone was detected a few times. The chain carries TRBV2 and TRBJ1-4, with D possibly being TRBD1 (6 bases). Germline CDR1 is SNHLY and CDR2 is FYNNEI. The CDR3 consists of 15 residues. Deletions cut 5 bases from V and 7 bases from J, with 17 bases between. The CDR3 protein is CASSTYPEGVEKLFF. The CDR3 nucleotides read TGTGCCAGCAGTACTTACCCCGAGGGGGTTGAAAAACTGTTTTTT.

The rearrangement links TRBV27 to TRBJ2-6; 13 bases agree with TRBD2. Per germline, CDR1 MNHEY and CDR2 SMNVEV (reference sequence). This CDR3 has 17 residues. The V gene end was trimmed by 6 bases and the J gene end by 0 bases; junction bases not matched to a gene: 2. The CDR3 DNA follows: TGTGCCAGCAGAGGACTAGCGGGAGCCTCTGGGGCCAACGTCCTGACTTTC. It is translated as CASRGLAGASGANVLTF.

This chain connects TRBV15 to TRBJ2-1; 10 nucleotides align to TRBD2. CDR1 and CDR2 (germline): LNHNV, YYDKDF (reference sequence). The CDR3 consists of 15 residues. The V and J ends lost 1 base and 7 bases, in that order; junction bases with no gene match: 4. Here the CDR3 reads CATSRGGSGRNEQFF. In DNA, the CDR3 is TGTGCCACCAGCAGAGGGGGTAGCGGGAGGAATGAGCAGTTCTTC.

The V call is TRBV28, the J call TRBJ1-4; a weak D match, TRBD1 (5 bases). In germline, CDR1 is MDHEN, CDR2 SYDVKM. The CDR3 has 14 amino acids. The V and J ends lost 7 bases and 5 bases respectively, with 14 bases between them. CDR3 sequence (DNA): TGTGCCAGCATTCCGGGACGGAAGAATGAAAAACTGTTTTTT. Amino acids: CASIPGRKNEKLFF.

The chain employs TRBV5-1 and TRBJ1-1; D may be TRBD1 (6 bases). Germline values: CDR1 SGHRS, CDR2 YFSETQ. Trimming stripped 4 bases from V and 3 bases from J, with 22 bases between. This CDR3 region has 17 residues. The CDR3 region has the DNA TGCGCCAGCAGCCCGAGTTGGACAGCAACTTCGTACACTGAAGCTTTCTTT. Translated: CASSPSWTATSYTEAFF.

The genes are TRBV7-2 and TRBJ1-1, with D unclear. V was pared by 3 bases and J by 1 base, with 9 bases between. From germline, CDR1 is SGHTA and CDR2 FQGNSA. CDR3 length equals 14 residues. The CDR3 loop is CASSFMSGNTEAFF. The CDR3 DNA follows: TGTGCCAGCAGCTTTATGTCGGGGAACACTGAAGCTTTCTTT.

This chain links TRBV6-6 with TRBJ2-3; D is possibly TRBD1 or TRBD2 (6 bases each). Trimming removed 8 bases from V and 2 bases from J, with 11 bases in between. Germline V gene sequence: CDR1 MNHNY, CDR2 SVGAGI (reference sequence). This CDR3 comprises 13 residues. CDR3 coding DNA: TGTGCCAGCTCGAGGGGGGACACAGATACGCAGTATTTT. It codes for CASSRGDTDTQYF.

With respect to this clone: One end of the junction varies from germline; a read error may be responsible. V usage is TRBV2 and J usage is TRBJ2-2, with 7 bases aligning to TRBD1. Germline CDR1 is SNHLY and CDR2 is FYNNEI. The CDR3 totals 13 residues. DNA for the CDR3: TGTGCCTGCAGGGGGACGAACACCGGGGAGCTGTTTTTT. As protein: CACRGTNTGELFF. The full variable domain, rest sourced from reference TRBV2 and TRBJ2-2, is EPEVTQTPSHQVTQMGQEVILRCVPISNHLYFYWYRQILGQKVEFLVSFYNNEISEKSEIFDDQFSVERPDGSNFTLKIRSTKLEDSAMYFCACRGTNTGELFFGEGSRLTVL.

This chain links TRBV7-2 with TRBJ1-3, with D unresolved. Germline V gives CDR1 SGHTA, CDR2 FQGNSA. The CDR3 extends over 14 amino acids. Trimming removed 1 base at V and 3 bases at J, with 7 bases between. The CDR3 DNA reads as TGTGCCAGCAGCTTAGTTGTCTTTGGAAACACCATATATTTT. This gives the protein CASSLVVFGNTIYF.

The CDR3 loop reads CASSLGQAYEQFF. The CDR3 DNA follows: TGTGCCAGCAGCCTTGGACAGGCATATGAGCAGTTCTTC. The chain carries TRBV5-4 and TRBJ2-1; 7 bases are shared with TRBD1. Germline V CDR1 and CDR2: SGHNT, YYREEE (reference sequence). J gave up 8 bases and V 4 bases, and 6 bases lay outside the gene matches. CDR3 length: 13 amino acids. Full variable domain (rest looked up from reference TRBV5-4 and TRBJ2-1): ETGVTQSPTHLIKTRGQQVTLRCSSQSGHNTVSWYQQALGQGPQFIFQYYREEENGRGNFPPRFSGLQFPNYSSELNVNALELDDSALYLCASSLGQAYEQFFGPGTRLTVL.

Worth noting for this clone: Within the sample, other DNA sequences also encode this same CDR3. The chain recombines TRBV28 with TRBJ1-2; D is unclear. The CDR3 runs to 13 residues. The germline V gene has CDR1 MDHEN and CDR2 SYDVKM. Trimming removed 6 bases at V and 4 bases at J, with 12 bases between. The CDR3 DNA reads as TGTGCCAGCAGCTACGGCGACCTCTATGGCTACACCTTC. This sequence encodes CASSYGDLYGYTF.

The chain employs TRBV6-5 and TRBJ1-1; TRBD1 matches 8 bases. Germline CDR1 and CDR2: MNHEY and SVGAGI. The CDR3 totals 14 residues. Germline trimming cut 4 bases from V and 2 bases from J; bases unmatched to any gene: 3. CDR3 amino acids: CASSLDRGNTEAFF. CDR3 nucleotide sequence: TGTGCCAGCAGTTTAGACAGGGGCAACACTGAAGCTTTCTTT.

V usage is TRBV18 and J usage is TRBJ1-5; 7 nucleotides align to TRBD1. Germline CDR1 is KGHSH and CDR2 is LQKENI. The CDR3 covers 13 residues. The ends lost 5 bases at V and 5 bases at J; junction bases unmatched: 3. CDR3 residues: CASSGTGDQPQHF. CDR3 coding DNA: TGTGCCAGCTCAGGCACAGGGGATCAGCCCCAGCATTTT.

This clone was found a few times. The genes are TRBV6-5 and TRBJ1-6, with a tentative D call TRBD1 (6 bases). V lost 2 bases, J lost 5 bases, and 10 bases lay in between. From germline, CDR1 is MNHEY and CDR2 SVGAGI. This CDR3 is 15 amino acids long. CDR3 sequence (DNA): TGTGCCAGCAGTTACGCGGGGACAAATAATTCACCCCTCCACTTT. Translating it yields CASSYAGTNNSPLHF.